This T cell receptor beta chain was sequenced in a study of blood T cells in healthy people across ages. Trimming stripped 0 bases from V and 4 bases from J, with 7 bases between. This CDR3 is built from 14 residues. Germline V lookup: CDR1 LGHDT, CDR2 YNNKEL (reference sequence). Comment on this clonotype: The antigen remains unidentified.

Per sample, at least 5 micrograms of total RNA were extracted. The use of a sample-barcoded 5' primer and a J-beta primer mix characterized a second PCR of about 6 to 12 cycles. TCRdb passed the 5' RACE reads through MiXCR, listing each CDR3 protein once. The table has about 780,000 distinct CDR3 sequences, 35% to 50% seen once. General study points: Both higher diversity and more naive CD4+ cells marked long-lived donors when set against aged donors. TCR beta diversity correlated strongly with naive T cell percentage.

V and J are TRBV3-1 and TRBJ1-5, with D unresolved. The source of this sequence is an elderly man in good health. The sample was blood. The CDR3 nucleotides are TGTGCCAGCAGCCAAGACGCTCAGAATCAGCCCCAGCATTTT. It yields the protein CASSQDAQNQPQHF.